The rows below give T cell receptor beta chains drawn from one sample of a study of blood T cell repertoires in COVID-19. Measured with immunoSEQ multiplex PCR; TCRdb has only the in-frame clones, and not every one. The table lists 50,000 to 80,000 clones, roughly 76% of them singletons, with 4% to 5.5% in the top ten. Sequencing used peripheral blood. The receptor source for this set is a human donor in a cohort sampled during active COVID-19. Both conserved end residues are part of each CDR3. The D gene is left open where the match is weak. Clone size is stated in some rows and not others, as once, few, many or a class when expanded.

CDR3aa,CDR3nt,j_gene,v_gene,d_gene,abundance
CASSLGTVGGQYF,TGTGCCAGCAGCCTTGGGACAGTAGGCGGCCAGTACTTC,TRBJ2-7,TRBV7-9,TRBD1,few
CASSEVGGSNQPQHF,TGTGCCAGCAGTGAGGTAGGGGGCAGCAATCAGCCCCAGCATTTT,TRBJ1-5,TRBV2,TRBD1,-
CASSNAGTGAYEQYF,TGCGCCAGCAGCAACGCCGGGACAGGGGCCTACGAGCAGTACTTC,TRBJ2-7,TRBV4-3,TRBD1,-
CASSPDRWNYGYTF,TGTGCCAGCAGCCCCGACAGGTGGAACTATGGCTACACCTTC,TRBJ1-2,TRBV6-5,-,-
CASRKQGSYEQYF,TGTGCCAGCAGAAAACAGGGATCCTACGAGCAGTACTTC,TRBJ2-7,TRBV6-5,-,-
CSVEVPGTTGYTF,TGCAGCGTTGAAGTCCCGGGGACAACGGGCTACACCTTC,TRBJ1-2,TRBV29-1,-,-
CASSLVVTGGFGYTF,TGTGCCAGCAGCTTAGTTGTGACAGGGGGCTTCGGCTACACCTTC,TRBJ1-2,TRBV11-2,TRBD1,few
CASSRTRNTEAFF,TGTGCCAGCAGCCGGACTAGGAACACTGAAGCTTTCTTT,TRBJ1-1,TRBV11-1,-,-
CASSRDRPEAFF,TGTGCCAGCAGCCGCGACAGGCCTGAAGCTTTCTTT,TRBJ1-1,TRBV7-8,-,-
CSASNQGLSSPLHF,TGCAGTGCTAGTAATCAGGGATTAAGTTCACCCCTCCACTTT,TRBJ1-6,TRBV20-1,-,-
CATVLTGSTRRDGTGELFF,TGTGCCACCGTTCTGACAGGGTCCACCCGAAGGGATGGCACCGGGGAGCTGTTTTTT,TRBJ2-2,TRBV24-1,TRBD1,many
CASSLPSRTNTEAFF,TGTGCCAGCAGCCTGCCTTCTCGAACAAACACTGAAGCTTTCTTT,TRBJ1-1,TRBV28,-,-
CASSMEGYNEQFF,TGCGCCAGCAGTATGGAGGGATACAATGAGCAGTTCTTC,TRBJ2-1,TRBV5-1,-,-
CASSEQSGMANEKLFF,TGTGCCAGCAGCGAGCAATCAGGGATGGCTAATGAAAAACTGTTTTTT,TRBJ1-4,TRBV3-1/TRBV3-2,-,-
CAWRAGGESPLHF,TGTGCCTGGAGGGCAGGGGGTGAGTCACCCCTCCACTTT,TRBJ1-6,TRBV30,TRBD1,-
CASSGSEGSYNSPLHF,TGTGCCAGCAGTGGGAGTGAGGGTTCCTATAATTCACCCCTCCACTTT,TRBJ1-6,TRBV28,-,-
CSVELGGPGTEAFF,TGCAGCGTGGAACTAGGGGGTCCGGGGACTGAAGCTTTCTTT,TRBJ1-1,TRBV29-1,-,-
CASSLVPSGGAETQYF,TGCGCCAGCAGCTTGGTCCCTAGCGGGGGGGCGGAGACCCAGTACTTC,TRBJ2-5,TRBV5-1,TRBD2,once
CASSQVSTGELFF,TGTGCCAGCAGCCAAGTCTCCACCGGGGAGCTGTTTTTT,TRBJ2-2,TRBV3-1/TRBV3-2,-,once
CARAGTSGGSSYNEQFF,TGTGCCAGGGCAGGGACTAGCGGGGGGAGCTCCTACAATGAGCAGTTCTTC,TRBJ2-1,TRBV9,TRBD2,-
CASSLGEPGPSGNTIYF,TGCGCCAGCAGCTTGGGGGAGCCGGGCCCCTCTGGAAACACCATATATTTT,TRBJ1-3,TRBV5-1,-,medium-sized
CASQESLNTEAFF,TGCGCCAGCCAGGAAAGTTTAAACACTGAAGCTTTCTTT,TRBJ1-1,TRBV5-1,-,-
CSVVSGRSNEQFF,TGCAGCGTTGTGTCAGGCAGGTCCAATGAGCAGTTCTTC,TRBJ2-1,TRBV29-1,-,-
CASGLRGPGTSGVNPTDTQYF,TGTGCTAGTGGTTTGAGGGGGCCCGGGACTAGCGGGGTCAATCCCACAGATACGCAGTATTTT,TRBJ2-3,TRBV12-5,TRBD2,-
CASSQAGGHYGYTF,TGTGCCAGCAGCCAAGCAGGGGGCCATTATGGCTACACCTTC,TRBJ1-2,TRBV5-8,TRBD1,-
CASVDYPDEKLFF,TGTGCCAGTGTTGACTACCCGGACGAAAAACTGTTTTTT,TRBJ1-4,TRBV19,-,-
CASRKGGSSGYTDTQYF,TGTGCCAGCCGAAAAGGGGGGTCTAGCGGGTACACAGATACGCAGTATTTT,TRBJ2-3,TRBV14,TRBD2,-
CSVGVGQGTEAFF,TGCAGCGTTGGGGTGGGGCAGGGCACTGAAGCTTTCTTT,TRBJ1-1,TRBV29-1,-,many
CASSQQEAETQYF,TGCGCCAGCAGCCAGCAGGAGGCGGAGACCCAGTACTTC,TRBJ2-5,TRBV4-1,-,medium-sized
CASSQDWRGPTDTQYF,TGCGCCAGCAGCCAAGATTGGCGGGGGCCCACAGATACGCAGTATTTT,TRBJ2-3,TRBV4-3,-,once
CASSKDRGYEQFF,TGCGCCAGCAGCAAGGACAGGGGCTATGAGCAGTTCTTC,TRBJ2-1,TRBV5-1,TRBD1,-
CASSLFSGTDTQYF,TGTGCCAGCAGTTTGTTTAGCGGCACAGATACGCAGTATTTT,TRBJ2-3,TRBV6-5,-,-
CASRYGPAGEAYEQYF,TGTGCCAGCAGGTACGGCCCAGCGGGGGAAGCCTACGAGCAGTACTTC,TRBJ2-7,TRBV6-2/TRBV6-3,TRBD2,-
CASSSMSGSSGGYTF,TGTGCCAGCAGTTCTATGTCGGGCTCCTCGGGAGGCTACACCTTC,TRBJ1-2,TRBV28,-,-
CASSGNLAGEGDTQYF,TGTGCCAGCAGTGGAAATCTAGCGGGGGAGGGAGATACGCAGTATTTT,TRBJ2-3,TRBV28,TRBD2,-
CAISTGFSDTEAFF,TGTGCCATCAGTACAGGGTTTTCGGACACTGAAGCTTTCTTT,TRBJ1-1,TRBV10-3,-,once
CASSPITGGGITDTQYF,TGTGCCAGCTCACCCATTACCGGCGGGGGGATCACAGATACGCAGTATTTT,TRBJ2-3,TRBV18,TRBD2,-
CASSTDRGITEAFF,TGTGCCAGCAGTACTGACAGGGGGATTACTGAAGCTTTCTTT,TRBJ1-1,TRBV28,TRBD1,-
CASSFAGDTQYF,TGTGCCAGCAGCTTCGCAGGGGATACCCAGTACTTC,TRBJ2-5,TRBV5-8,-,-
CASSGTGGGYGYTF,TGTGCCAGCAGCGGGACAGGGGGCGGGTATGGCTACACCTTC,TRBJ1-2,TRBV3-1/TRBV3-2,TRBD1,-
CASSHGLAASYNEQFF,TGTGCCAGCAGCCACGGACTAGCGGCCTCCTACAATGAGCAGTTCTTC,TRBJ2-1,TRBV11-1,TRBD2,-